Detailed here is one T cell receptor beta chain. The data were obtained in a study of blood T cell repertoires in COVID-19. Study-level information: The cDNA or gDNA used as material had been derived from T cells, B-cell-depleted T cells, or PBMCs.

CDR3 length: 17 residues. CDR1 and CDR2 from the germline V gene are SQVTM and ANQGSEA. Trimming took 6 bases from V and 1 from J; bases not matched to a gene: 17. TCRdb keeps only in-frame clones here, not all; method: immunoSEQ multiplex PCR. The sample records some 150,000 clones, about four fifths being singletons. The chain couples TRBV29-1 to TRBJ1-2, with 7 bases aligning to TRBD1. This sequence originates from a human donor with acute or convalescent COVID-19. The donor label of this sample is uncertain. The sequenced sample consisted of peripheral blood. CDR3 sequence: CSVRDREGAFGNYGYTF. The DNA of the CDR3 is TGCAGCGTCAGGGACCGGGAGGGGGCCTTCGGTAACTATGGCTACACCTTC. Based on the CDR3 plus reference TRBV29-1 and TRBJ1-2, the full variable domain is SAVISQKPSRDICQRGTSLTIQCQVDSQVTMMFWYRQQPGQSLTLIATANQGSEATYESGFVIDKFPISRPNLTFSTLTVSNMSPEDSSIYLCSVRDREGAFGNYGYTFGSGTRLTVV.